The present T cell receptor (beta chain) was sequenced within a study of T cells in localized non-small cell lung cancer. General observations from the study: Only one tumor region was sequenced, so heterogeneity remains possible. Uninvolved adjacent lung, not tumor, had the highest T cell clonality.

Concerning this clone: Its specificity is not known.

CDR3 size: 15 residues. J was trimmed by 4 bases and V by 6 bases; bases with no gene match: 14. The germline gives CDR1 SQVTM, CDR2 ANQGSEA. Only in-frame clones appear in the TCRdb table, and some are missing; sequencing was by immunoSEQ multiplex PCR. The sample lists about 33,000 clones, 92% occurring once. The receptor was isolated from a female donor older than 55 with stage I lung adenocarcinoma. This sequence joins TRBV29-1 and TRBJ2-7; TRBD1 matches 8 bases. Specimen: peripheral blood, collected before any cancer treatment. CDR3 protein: CSVAGTGSSGYEQYF. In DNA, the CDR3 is TGCAGCGTGGCCGGGACAGGCAGTTCCGGGTACGAGCAGTACTTC.